One sample yielded the 8 T cell receptor beta chains listed below, sequenced in a study of T cells in women clearing cervical HPV infection. TCRdb's copy holds only in-frame clones and misses some; the assay was immunoSEQ multiplex PCR. The sample holds around 28,000 clones. The sample was blood buffy coat. The receptors stem from a woman aged 18-69 years with a cervical HPV16 infection that either progressed to CIN3+ or cleared (not recorded which).

In regard to this clone: The observed sequence ends 3 residues before the CDR3 terminus, with the missing tail filled in from the germline J gene. The chain has TRBV5-1 and TRBJ2-5; possible D gene TRBD1, 6 bases. Germline V gene data show CDR1 as SGHRS and CDR2 as YFSETQ. V was shortened by 4 bases and J by 0 bases, with 16 bases between the two germline ends. The CDR3 spans 16 residues. The sequenced part of the CDR3 DNA is TGCGCCAGCAGCGGGGGCGGAGTAGGGTACCAAGAGACC. Translation: CASSGGGVGYQET. The CDR3, in full, reads CASSGGGVGYQETQYF.

A remark on this clone: The sequence runs out 3 residues before the end of the CDR3; the remainder is reconstructed from the germline J gene. The chain joins TRBV6-2 or TRBV6-3 to TRBJ1-1, with D tentatively TRBD1 (5 bases). With 6 bases removed from V and 0 bases from J, the gap between germline ends came to 11 bases. The CDR3 runs 14 residues. Germline V lookup: CDR1 MNHEY, CDR2 SVGEGT. The CDR3 DNA, read in part, is TGTGCCAGCAGCAAGACAGACATGAACACTGAA. Its protein product is CASSKTDMNTE. The full CDR3 is CASSKTDMNTEAFF.

As concerns this clone: Coverage ceases 3 residues before the CDR3 finishes, and the germline J gene fills in the end. The rearrangement uses TRBV14 and TRBJ2-2, with 9 bases fitting TRBD2. The CDR3 contains 16 residues. J was trimmed by 4 bases and V by 4 bases; bases with no gene match: 7. Germline assignment: CDR1 SGHDN and CDR2 FVKESK. The chain's CDR3 is CASSLRTSVSTGELFF. Partial CDR3 DNA: TGTGCCAGCAGCCTCCGGACTAGCGTCAGCACCGGGGAG.

Of note for this clone: The read halts 3 residues ahead of the CDR3 end, with the missing end drawn from the germline J gene. The rearrangement joins TRBV2 to TRBJ1-6; D is perhaps TRBD1 (6 bases). Deletions cut 4 bases from V and 7 bases from J, with 14 bases between. The CDR3 loop spans 15 amino acids. Per the germline V gene, CDR1 is SNHLY and CDR2 is FYNNEI. The part of the CDR3 DNA that was read is TGTGCCAGCAGTGTCCGGGACAACATAAATTCACCC. It translates to CASSVRDNINSP. The CDR3 reads in full as CASSVRDNINSPLHF.

A remark on this clone: With the read ending 3 residues before the CDR3 end, the germline J gene is used to fill in that end. The V call is TRBV7-9, the J call TRBJ2-1; TRBD1 aligns across 7 bases. Looked up from germline, CDR1 is SEHNR and CDR2 is FQNEAQ (reference sequence). CDR3 size: 15 residues. The J segment lost 5 bases and the V segment lost 4 bases, leaving 8 bases of the junction unmatched. The sequenced CDR3 bases are TGTGCCAGCAGCTCCCGGAGGCAGGGGGACAATGAG. It codes for CASSSRRQGDNE. The CDR3 in full is CASSSRRQGDNEQFF.

On this clone itself: Read data end 3 residues before the CDR3 end; the end is taken from the germline J gene. This rearrangement joins TRBV5-1 to TRBJ2-5, with 12 nucleotides matching TRBD1. The junction had 9 bases not matched to a gene; V was cut back by 4 bases and J by 5 bases. The CDR3 contains 16 residues. CDR1 is SGHRS and CDR2 is YFSETQ in the germline V gene. CDR3 DNA, as far as it was read: TGCGCCAGCAGCCCGGGGGACAGGGGGCGCGGGGAGACC. Translating it yields CASSPGDRGRGET. The full CDR3 reads CASSPGDRGRGETQYF.

A note on this clone: The read ends 3 residues before the CDR3 terminus; that terminus is restored from the germline J gene. V gene TRBV2 combines with J gene TRBJ1-3; D gene uncertain. CDR1 is SNHLY, CDR2 FYNNEI, per germline. The CDR3 is 18 residues long. Trimming left V 7 bases short and J 4 bases short, with 26 bases between. CDR3 amino acids: CASTSQIGESAFGNTIYF. CDR3 bases read: TGTGCCAGCACGTCACAAATCGGGGAGAGCGCTTTCGGAAACACC.

A remark on this clone: Read data end 3 residues before the CDR3 end; the end is taken from the germline J gene. The genes are TRBV20-1 and TRBJ2-7, with D tentatively TRBD2 (6 bases). The germline gives CDR1 DFQATT, CDR2 SNEGSKA (reference sequence). The V and J ends lost 6 bases and 3 bases respectively, with 15 bases between them. CDR3 length: 13 amino acids. CDR3 bases read: TGCAGTGCCTCCGGGACTTCCTTCTACGAG. Its protein product is CSASGTSFYE. The full CDR3 protein reads CSASGTSFYEQYF.